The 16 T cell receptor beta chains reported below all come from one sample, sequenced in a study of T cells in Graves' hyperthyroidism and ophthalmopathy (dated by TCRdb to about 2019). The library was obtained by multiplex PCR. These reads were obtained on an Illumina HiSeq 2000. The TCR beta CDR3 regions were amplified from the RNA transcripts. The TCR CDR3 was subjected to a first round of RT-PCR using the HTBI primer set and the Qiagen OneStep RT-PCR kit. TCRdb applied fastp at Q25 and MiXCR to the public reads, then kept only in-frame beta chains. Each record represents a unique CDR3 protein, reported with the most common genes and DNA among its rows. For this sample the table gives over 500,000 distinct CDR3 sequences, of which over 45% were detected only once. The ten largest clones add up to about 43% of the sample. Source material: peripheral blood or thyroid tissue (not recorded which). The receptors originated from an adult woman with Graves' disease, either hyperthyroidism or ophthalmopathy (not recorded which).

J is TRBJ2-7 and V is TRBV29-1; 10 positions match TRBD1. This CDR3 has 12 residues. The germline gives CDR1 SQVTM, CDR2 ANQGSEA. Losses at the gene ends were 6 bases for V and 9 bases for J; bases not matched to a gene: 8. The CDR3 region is CSVVDRGLGQYF. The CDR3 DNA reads TGCAGCGTAGTCGACAGGGGGCTCGGGCAGTACTTC.

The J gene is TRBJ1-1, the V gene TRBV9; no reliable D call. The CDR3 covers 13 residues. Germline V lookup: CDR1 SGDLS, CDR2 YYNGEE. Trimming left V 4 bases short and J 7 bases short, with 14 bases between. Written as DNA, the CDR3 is TGTGCCAGCAGCCAACAAGTGGGTCTTGAAGCTTTCTTT. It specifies CASSQQVGLEAFF.

CDR3 protein: CASSEGVPQETQYF. CDR3 coding DNA: TGTGCCAGCAGTGAAGGGGTCCCCCAAGAGACCCAGTACTTC. The chain has TRBV2 and TRBJ2-5; D unclear. The germline CDR1 and CDR2 sequences are SNHLY and FYNNEI. V dropped 1 base and J dropped 1 base, with 7 bases sitting between them. There are 14 residues in the CDR3.

Here the CDR3 DNA reads TGTGCCACCAGTGTTGGGACTAGCGGGGAGACCCAGTACTTC. Translating it yields CATSVGTSGETQYF. V is TRBV24-1 and J is TRBJ2-5; TRBD2 agrees at 12 bases. The CDR3 has 14 amino acids. Germline trimming cut 5 bases from V and 5 bases from J; bases unmatched to any gene: 2. Germline assignment: CDR1 KGHDR and CDR2 SFDVKD.

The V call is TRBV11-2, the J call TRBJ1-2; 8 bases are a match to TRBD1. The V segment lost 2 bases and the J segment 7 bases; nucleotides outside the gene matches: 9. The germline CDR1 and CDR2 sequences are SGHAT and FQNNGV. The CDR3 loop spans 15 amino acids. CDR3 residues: CASSLHDRGYGGYTF. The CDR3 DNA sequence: TGTGCCAGCAGCTTACACGACAGGGGATACGGTGGCTACACCTTC. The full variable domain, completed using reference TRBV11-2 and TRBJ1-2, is EAGVAQSPRYKIIEKRQSVAFWCNPISGHATLYWYQQILGQGPKLLIQFQNNGVVDDSQLPKDRFSAERLKGVDSTLKIQPAKLEDSAVYLCASSLHDRGYGGYTFGSGTRLTVV.

As DNA, the CDR3 is TGTGCCAGCAGCAGGAGGACCGACGAGCAGTACTTC. It translates to CASSRRTDEQYF. The V gene is TRBV7-9, the J gene TRBJ2-7, with D possibly TRBD2 on 5 matching bases. In germline, CDR1 is SEHNR, CDR2 FQNEAQ (reference sequence). The CDR3 contains 12 residues. Trimming stripped 5 bases from V and 5 bases from J, with 10 bases between.

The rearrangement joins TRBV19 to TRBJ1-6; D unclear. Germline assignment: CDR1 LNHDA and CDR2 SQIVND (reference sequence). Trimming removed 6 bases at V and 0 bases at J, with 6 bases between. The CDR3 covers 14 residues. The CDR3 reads CASSVSSYNSPLHF. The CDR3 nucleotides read TGTGCCAGTAGCGTGAGCTCCTATAATTCACCCCTCCACTTT. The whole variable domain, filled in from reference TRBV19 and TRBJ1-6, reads DGGITQSPKYLFRKEGQNVTLSCEQNLNHDAMYWYRQDPGQGLRLIYYSQIVNDFQKGDIAEGYSVSREKKESFPLTVTSAQKNPTAFYLCASSVSSYNSPLHFGNGTRLTVT.

CDR3 protein: CAISGYYRDSQETQYF. The CDR3 DNA reads as TGTGCCATCAGTGGCTACTACCGGGACAGTCAAGAGACCCAGTACTTC. This chain uses TRBV10-3 with TRBJ2-5; 7 bases are shared with TRBD1. J lost 2 bases, V lost 4 bases, and 10 bases had no gene match. Germline V gene data show CDR1 as ENHRY and CDR2 as SYGVKD. This CDR3 is 16 amino acids long.

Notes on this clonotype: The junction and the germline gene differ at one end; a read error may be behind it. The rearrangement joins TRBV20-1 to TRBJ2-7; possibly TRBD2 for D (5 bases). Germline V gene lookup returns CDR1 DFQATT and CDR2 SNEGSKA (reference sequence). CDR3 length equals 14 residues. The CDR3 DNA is TGCAGTGCTAGAGCTACCAGATCTGCCGGGGAGCTGTACTTC. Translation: CSARATRSAGELYF.

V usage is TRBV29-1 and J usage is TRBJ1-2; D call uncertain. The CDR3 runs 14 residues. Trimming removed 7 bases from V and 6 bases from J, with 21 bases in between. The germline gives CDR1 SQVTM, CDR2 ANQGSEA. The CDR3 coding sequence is TGCAGCGCCTCAACCCGGGGAGGGAGGCATGGCTACACCTTC. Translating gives CSASTRGGRHGYTF.

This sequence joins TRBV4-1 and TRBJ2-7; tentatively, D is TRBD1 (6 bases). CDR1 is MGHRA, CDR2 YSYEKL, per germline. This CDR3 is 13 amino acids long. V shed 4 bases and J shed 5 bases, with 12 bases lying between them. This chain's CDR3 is CASSPGQIHEQYF. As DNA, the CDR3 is TGCGCCAGCAGCCCCGGACAGATCCACGAGCAGTACTTC.

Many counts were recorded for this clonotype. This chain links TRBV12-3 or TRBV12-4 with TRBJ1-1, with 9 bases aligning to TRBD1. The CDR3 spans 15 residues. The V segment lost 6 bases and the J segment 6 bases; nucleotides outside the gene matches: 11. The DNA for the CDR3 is TGTGCCAGCAGGGCCGGGACAGGGTCTTTCGCTGAAGCTTTCTTT. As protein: CASRAGTGSFAEAFF.

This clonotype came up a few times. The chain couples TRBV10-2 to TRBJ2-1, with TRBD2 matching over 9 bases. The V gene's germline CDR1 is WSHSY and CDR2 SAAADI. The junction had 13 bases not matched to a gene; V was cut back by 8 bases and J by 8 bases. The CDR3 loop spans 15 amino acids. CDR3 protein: CASLTRREGRDEQFF. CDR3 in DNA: TGCGCCAGCCTCACGAGGCGGGAGGGCCGGGATGAGCAGTTCTTC.

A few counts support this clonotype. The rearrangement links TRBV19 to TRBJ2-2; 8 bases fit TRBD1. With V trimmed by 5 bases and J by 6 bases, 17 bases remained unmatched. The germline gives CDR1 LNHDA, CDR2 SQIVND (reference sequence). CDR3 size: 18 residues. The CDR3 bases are TGTGCCAGTAGTGTGTACTACGAGCAGGGGGCGGTCGCCGGGGAGCTGTTTTTT. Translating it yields CASSVYYEQGAVAGELFF.

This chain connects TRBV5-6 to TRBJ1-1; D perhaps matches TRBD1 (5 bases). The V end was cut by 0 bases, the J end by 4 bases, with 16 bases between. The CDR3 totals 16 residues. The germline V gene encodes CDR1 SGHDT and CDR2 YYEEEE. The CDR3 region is CASSLAGGGWSTEAFF. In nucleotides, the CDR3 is TGTGCCAGCAGCTTGGCCGGGGGGGGTTGGAGCACTGAAGCTTTCTTT.

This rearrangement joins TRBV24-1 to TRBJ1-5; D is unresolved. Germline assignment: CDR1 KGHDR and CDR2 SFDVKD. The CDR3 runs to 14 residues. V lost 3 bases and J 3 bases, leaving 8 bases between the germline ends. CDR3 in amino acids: CATSDKQLNQPQHF. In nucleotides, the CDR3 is TGTGCCACCAGTGATAAGCAACTCAATCAGCCCCAGCATTTT.